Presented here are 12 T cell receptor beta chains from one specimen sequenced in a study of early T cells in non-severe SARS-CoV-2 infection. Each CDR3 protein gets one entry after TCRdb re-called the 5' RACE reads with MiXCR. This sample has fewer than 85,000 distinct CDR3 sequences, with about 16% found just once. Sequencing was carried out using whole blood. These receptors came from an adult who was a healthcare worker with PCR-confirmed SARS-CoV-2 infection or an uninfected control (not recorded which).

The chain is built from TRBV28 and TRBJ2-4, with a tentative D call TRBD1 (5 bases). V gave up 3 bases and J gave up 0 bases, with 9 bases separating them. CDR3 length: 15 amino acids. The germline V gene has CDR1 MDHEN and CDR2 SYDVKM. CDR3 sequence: CASSFKGQAKNIQYF. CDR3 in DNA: TGTGCCAGCAGTTTTAAGGGGCAAGCCAAAAACATTCAGTACTTC.

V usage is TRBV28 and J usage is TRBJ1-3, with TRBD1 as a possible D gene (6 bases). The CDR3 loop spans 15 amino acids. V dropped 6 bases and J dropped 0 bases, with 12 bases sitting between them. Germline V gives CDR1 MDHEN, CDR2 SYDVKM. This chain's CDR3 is CASRDGQPSGNTIYF. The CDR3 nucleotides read TGTGCCAGCAGAGACGGACAGCCCTCTGGAAACACCATATATTTT. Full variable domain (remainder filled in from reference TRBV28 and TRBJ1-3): DVKVTQSSRYLVKRTGEKVFLECVQDMDHENMFWYRQDPGLGLRLIYFSYDVKMKEKGDIPEGYSVSREKKERFSLILESASTNQTSMYLCASRDGQPSGNTIYFGEGSWLTVV.

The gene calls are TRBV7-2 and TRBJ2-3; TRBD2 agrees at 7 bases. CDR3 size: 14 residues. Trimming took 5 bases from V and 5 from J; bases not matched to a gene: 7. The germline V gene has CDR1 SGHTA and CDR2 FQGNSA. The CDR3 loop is CASSTRTSRDTQYF. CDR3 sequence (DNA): TGTGCCAGCAGCACCCGGACTAGTAGAGATACGCAGTATTTT.

Here the CDR3 DNA reads TGTGCCAGCAGCCCTCAGGACAGCCGCGAGCTGTTTTTT. Translated: CASSPQDSRELFF. The chain is built from TRBV11-2 and TRBJ2-2; D is perhaps TRBD1 (6 bases). Germline V CDR1 and CDR2: SGHAT, FQNNGV. CDR3 length equals 13 residues. With 5 bases removed from V and 11 bases from J, the gap between germline ends came to 15 bases.

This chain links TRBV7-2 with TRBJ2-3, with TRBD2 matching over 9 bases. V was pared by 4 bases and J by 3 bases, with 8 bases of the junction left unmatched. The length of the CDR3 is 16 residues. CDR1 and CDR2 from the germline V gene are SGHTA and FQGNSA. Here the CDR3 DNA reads TGTGCCAGCAGCTGGGACAGCGGACTAGCGACAGATACGCAGTATTTT. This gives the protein CASSWDSGLATDTQYF.

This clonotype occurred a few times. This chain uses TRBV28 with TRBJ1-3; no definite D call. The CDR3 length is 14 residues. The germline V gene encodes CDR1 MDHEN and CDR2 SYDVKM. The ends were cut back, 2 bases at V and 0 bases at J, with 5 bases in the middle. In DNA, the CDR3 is TGTGCCAGCAGTTTAAGGACCTCTGGAAACACCATATATTTT. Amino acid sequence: CASSLRTSGNTIYF.

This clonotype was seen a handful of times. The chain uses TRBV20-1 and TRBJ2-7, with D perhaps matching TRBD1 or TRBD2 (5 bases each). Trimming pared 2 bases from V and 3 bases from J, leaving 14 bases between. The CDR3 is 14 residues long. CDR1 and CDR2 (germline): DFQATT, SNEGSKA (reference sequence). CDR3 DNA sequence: TGCAGTGCTAGACCCGGGACGGCGAACTACGAGCAGTACTTC. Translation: CSARPGTANYEQYF.

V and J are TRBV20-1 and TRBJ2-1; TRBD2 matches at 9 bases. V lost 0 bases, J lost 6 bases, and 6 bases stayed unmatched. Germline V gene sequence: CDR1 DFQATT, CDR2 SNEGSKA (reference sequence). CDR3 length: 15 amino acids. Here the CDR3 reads CSARDHQAGGNEQFF. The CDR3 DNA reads TGCAGTGCTAGAGATCACCAAGCGGGAGGCAATGAGCAGTTCTTC.

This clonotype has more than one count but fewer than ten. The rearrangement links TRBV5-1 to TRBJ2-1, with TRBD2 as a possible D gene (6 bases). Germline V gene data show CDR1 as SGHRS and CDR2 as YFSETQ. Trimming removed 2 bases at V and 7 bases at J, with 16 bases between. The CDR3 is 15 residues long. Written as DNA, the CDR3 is TGCGCCAGCAGCTTCCCGCGGGATGCGTTAAATGAGCAGTTCTTC. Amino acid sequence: CASSFPRDALNEQFF.

CDR3 nucleotide sequence: TGTGCCAGCAGCCGGGAGCGACATAGCTCCTACAATGAGCAGTTCTTC. Its protein is CASSRERHSSYNEQFF. The gene calls are TRBV16 and TRBJ2-1, with a weak D call TRBD2 (5 bases). Trimming took 4 bases from V and 0 from J, leaving 13 bases between them. The CDR3 runs 16 residues. CDR1 is KGHSY and CDR2 is FQNENV in the germline V gene.

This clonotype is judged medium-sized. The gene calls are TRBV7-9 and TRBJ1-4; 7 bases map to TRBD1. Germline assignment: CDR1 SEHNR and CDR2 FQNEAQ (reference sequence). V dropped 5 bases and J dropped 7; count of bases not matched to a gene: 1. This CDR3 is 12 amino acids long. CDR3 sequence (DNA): TGTGCCAGCAGCCGGGACAGTGAAAAACTGTTTTTT. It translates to CASSRDSEKLFF.

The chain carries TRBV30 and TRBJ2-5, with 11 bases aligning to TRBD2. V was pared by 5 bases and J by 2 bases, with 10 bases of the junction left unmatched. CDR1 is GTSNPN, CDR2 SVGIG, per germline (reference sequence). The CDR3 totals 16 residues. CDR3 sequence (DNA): TGTGCCTGGGGACGCGGACTAGCGGGTTCGCAAGAGACCCAGTACTTC. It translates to CAWGRGLAGSQETQYF. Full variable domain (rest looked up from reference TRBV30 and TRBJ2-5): SQTIHQWPATLVQPVGSPLSLECTVEGTSNPNLYWYRQAAGRGLQLLFYSVGIGQISSEVPQNLSASRPQDRQFILSSKKLLLSDSGFYLCAWGRGLAGSQETQYFGPGTRLLVL.